This passage covers 30 T cell receptor beta chains from one sample sequenced in a study of blood T cell repertoires in COVID-19 (dated by TCRdb to 2018 to 2021). Library method: the immunoSEQ multiplex PCR assay. TCRdb retrieved this table from immuneACCESS and kept in-frame rearrangements only. Not all clones are present; in checked studies, unresolved V genes account for under half, and no reason is known for the remainder. This sample lists some 130,000 clones; roughly 86% were detected once. The top ten hold around 20% of the sample. The sample taken for sequencing was peripheral blood. Source of these receptors: a woman aged 45-60 years who had recovered from COVID-19.

The chain joins TRBV11-2 to TRBJ1-4; D unresolved. This CDR3 has 14 amino acids. V was cut by 4 bases and J by 0 bases, with 6 bases left in between. From germline, CDR1 is SGHAT and CDR2 FQNNGV. The CDR3 nucleotides read TGTGCCAGCAGCTCCCGGGCAACTAATGAAAAACTGTTTTTT. Its translation: CASSSRATNEKLFF. Looking up the rest from reference TRBV11-2 and TRBJ1-4 gives the full variable domain: EAGVAQSPRYKIIEKRQSVAFWCNPISGHATLYWYQQILGQGPKLLIQFQNNGVVDDSQLPKDRFSAERLKGVDSTLKIQPAKLEDSAVYLCASSSRATNEKLFFGSGTQLSVL.

The gene calls are TRBV5-6 and TRBJ1-2, with 9 positions matching TRBD1. V was pared by 4 bases and J by 4 bases, with 11 bases of the junction left unmatched. The germline V gene encodes CDR1 SGHDT and CDR2 YYEEEE. This CDR3 has 16 amino acids. CDR3 sequence reads: CASSRGQGKSIYGYTF. The CDR3 DNA reads as TGTGCCAGCAGCCGGGGACAGGGTAAAAGTATCTATGGCTACACCTTC.

The V gene is TRBV3-1 (or the pseudogene TRBV3-2), the J gene TRBJ1-5; unclear D gene. There are 16 residues in the CDR3. Germline CDR1 reads LGHDT; CDR2 reads YNNKEL (reference sequence). V was cut by 1 base and J by 3 bases, with 13 bases left in between. The CDR3 sequence is CASSQGVRGVNQPQHF. The CDR3 DNA reads TGTGCCAGCAGCCAAGGTGTGAGAGGAGTCAATCAGCCCCAGCATTTT.

The chain uses TRBV11-3 and TRBJ1-1; no reliable D call. Trimming took off 2 bases at V and 5 bases at J, with 9 bases between the two ends. CDR1 SGHNT and CDR2 YENEEA come from the germline V gene. The CDR3 contains 13 residues. The CDR3 bases are TGTGCCAGCAGCTTACAGGTTGGGACTGAAGCTTTCTTT. It translates to CASSLQVGTEAFF.

This clone has only one observation. CDR3 in DNA: TGTGCCAGCAGTTCTATCATATCTAGTATTTCATACGAGCAGTACTTC. Protein: CASSSIISSISYEQYF. The chain recombines TRBV28 with TRBJ2-7; D is uncertain. The CDR3 sequence is 16 residues long. From germline, CDR1 is MDHEN and CDR2 SYDVKM. V was trimmed by 4 bases and J by 4 bases, leaving 20 bases between them.

The chain uses TRBV4-1 and TRBJ2-7, with 7 bases identical to TRBD2. CDR3 size: 13 residues. The V segment lost 9 bases and the J segment 4 bases; nucleotides outside the gene matches: 9. Per germline, CDR1 MGHRA and CDR2 YSYEKL. Written as DNA, the CDR3 is TGCGCCAGTTCTCGAAGCGGGGCTTACGAGCAGTACTTC. This translates into CASSRSGAYEQYF.

In its sample, this clone was seen a few times. The genes are TRBV2 and TRBJ1-6; D possibly corresponds to TRBD1 (6 bases). CDR1 is SNHLY and CDR2 is FYNNEI in the germline V gene. CDR3 length equals 17 residues. Trimming pared 2 bases from V and 7 bases from J, leaving 18 bases between. The CDR3 sequence is CASSERRSGVSNSPLHF. DNA for the CDR3: TGTGCCAGCAGTGAAAGAAGGTCAGGGGTTTCGAATTCACCCCTCCACTTT.

This chain uses TRBV30 with TRBJ2-7; tentative D call: TRBD2 (5 bases). This CDR3 spans 13 amino acids. Trimming pared 4 bases from V and 4 bases from J, leaving 14 bases between. Germline CDR1 and CDR2: GTSNPN and SVGIG (reference sequence). The CDR3 region has the DNA TGTGCCTGGACCCCCGGACTTATTTACGAGCAGTACTTC. As protein: CAWTPGLIYEQYF. The complete variable domain, with remaining parts taken from reference TRBV30 and TRBJ2-7, reads SQTIHQWPATLVQPVGSPLSLECTVEGTSNPNLYWYRQAAGRGLQLLFYSVGIGQISSEVPQNLSASRPQDRQFILSSKKLLLSDSGFYLCAWTPGLIYEQYFGPGTRLTVT.

Concerning this clone itself: This sample includes further DNA sequences coding for the same CDR3. The chain carries TRBV7-9 and TRBJ1-6; D uncertain. This CDR3 is built from 16 residues. The germline CDR1 and CDR2 sequences are SEHNR and FQNEAQ (reference sequence). The V end was cut by 1 base, the J end by 3 bases, with 10 bases between. CDR3 loop: CASSLGQGFYNSPLHF. In DNA, the CDR3 is TGTGCCAGCAGCTTAGGACAAGGATTCTATAATTCACCCCTCCACTTT.

Only one count was recorded for this clone. J is TRBJ1-2 and V is TRBV11-2; D is possibly TRBD1 (6 bases). The V end lost 1 base, the J end lost 6 bases, and 12 bases lay between the germline ends. The CDR3 is 14 residues long. CDR1 SGHAT and CDR2 FQNNGV come from the germline V gene. The chain's CDR3 is CASSLVTGSHGYTF. In DNA form, the CDR3 reads TGTGCCAGCAGCTTAGTTACAGGGTCCCATGGCTACACCTTC.

The chain employs TRBV11-3 and TRBJ1-1; D is unclear. Germline values: CDR1 SGHNT, CDR2 YENEEA. The CDR3 totals 15 residues. Between the trimmed V and J ends, which lost 1 base and 0 bases, there was a span of 9 bases. CDR3 coding DNA: TGTGCCAGCAGCTTAGGCGGAAAACTGAACACTGAAGCTTTCTTT. Residues: CASSLGGKLNTEAFF.

The chain is built from TRBV5-1 and TRBJ2-7; D is ambiguous. CDR1 SGHRS and CDR2 YFSETQ come from the germline V gene. The CDR3 is 14 amino acids. Trimming removed 0 bases at V and 2 bases at J, with 9 bases between. Here the CDR3 reads CASSLEAQAYEQYF. CDR3 in DNA: TGCGCCAGCAGCTTGGAAGCTCAAGCCTACGAGCAGTACTTC. Full variable domain (rest looked up from reference TRBV5-1 and TRBJ2-7): KAGVTQTPRYLIKTRGQQVTLSCSPISGHRSVSWYQQTPGQGLQFLFEYFSETQRNKGNFPGRFSGRQFSNSRSEMNVSTLELGDSALYLCASSLEAQAYEQYFGPGTRLTVT.

The J gene is TRBJ1-1, the V gene TRBV30; 7 nucleotides agree with TRBD1. V shed 0 bases and J 8 bases; nucleotides not matched to a gene: 0. The length of the CDR3 is 11 residues. CDR1 GTSNPN and CDR2 SVGIG come from the germline V gene (reference sequence). CDR3 nucleotide sequence: TGTGCCTGGAGTGTAGGGGGCGAAGCTTTCTTT. Protein: CAWSVGGEAFF.

J is TRBJ1-5 and V is TRBV2; 7 bases agree with TRBD1. There are 12 residues in the CDR3. The germline CDR1 and CDR2 sequences are SNHLY and FYNNEI. Trimming cost V 6 bases and J 12 bases; bases outside gene matches: 8. CDR3 coding DNA: TGTGCCAGCAGCCGGGGACAGCCGGACCAGCATTTT. Translating gives CASSRGQPDQHF.

The chain links TRBV5-1 to TRBJ2-1; 8 bases are a match to TRBD1. The ends lost 0 bases at V and 7 bases at J; junction bases unmatched: 3. This CDR3 contains 14 residues. Germline-derived CDR1 and CDR2 are SGHRS and YFSETQ. This chain's CDR3 is CASSLVDRENEQFF. The DNA for the CDR3 is TGCGCCAGCAGCTTGGTGGACAGGGAGAATGAGCAGTTCTTC.

This chain joins TRBV21-1 and TRBJ1-5; the DNA was not compared with TRBD1, the D call given in the table. TRBV21-1 corresponds to a pseudogene. The length of the CDR3 is 15 residues. CDR3 nucleotide sequence: TGTGCCAGCAGCCACGGGACAGATAGCAATCAGCCCCAGCATTTT. It yields the protein CASSHGTDSNQPQHF.

The chain joins TRBV19 to TRBJ1-2; unclear D gene. Germline V gives CDR1 LNHDA, CDR2 SQIVND (reference sequence). Trimming stripped 3 bases from V and 8 bases from J, with 19 bases between. This CDR3 region has 15 residues. CDR3 sequence reads: CASSILGLGLLGYTF. CDR3 coding DNA: TGTGCCAGTAGTATCCTTGGACTCGGACTCTTAGGCTACACCTTC.

The chain joins TRBV30 to TRBJ2-1, with D possibly TRBD1 on 5 matching bases. V lost 1 base and J 13 bases, leaving 14 bases between the germline ends. This CDR3 is built from 12 residues. CDR1 is GTSNPN and CDR2 is SVGIG in the germline V gene (reference sequence). CDR3: CAWSEGPVGQFF. CDR3 in DNA: TGTGCCTGGAGTGAGGGGCCAGTGGGCCAGTTCTTC.

This chain joins TRBV7-9 and TRBJ1-6, with 8 bases lining up with TRBD1. The CDR3 contains 15 residues. The V segment lost 3 bases and the J segment 7 bases; nucleotides outside the gene matches: 5. The germline V gene encodes CDR1 SEHNR and CDR2 FQNEAQ (reference sequence). CDR3 amino acids: CASSFQTGANSPLHF. The DNA for the CDR3 is TGTGCCAGCAGCTTTCAGACAGGGGCAAATTCACCCCTCCACTTT.

This chain links TRBV5-5 with TRBJ2-7; TRBD1 aligns across 10 bases. V gave up 2 bases and J gave up 1 base; unmatched junction bases: 6. The CDR3 runs to 16 residues. Germline CDR1 SGHKS, CDR2 YYEKEE (reference sequence). The CDR3 DNA follows: TGTGCCAGCAGCTTCGGGACAGGGGTTTTGTCCTACGAGCAGTACTTC. Amino acids: CASSFGTGVLSYEQYF.

This chain links TRBV5-8 with TRBJ1-4, with a possible D match to TRBD1 (6 bases). CDR1 and CDR2 (germline): SGHTS, YDEGEE. This CDR3 is 17 amino acids long. Between the trimmed V and J ends, which lost 1 base and 3 bases, there was a span of 16 bases. This CDR3 is CASSLRTGSLANEKLFF. The DNA for the CDR3 is TGTGCCAGCAGCTTGCGTACAGGGAGCTTGGCTAATGAAAAACTGTTTTTT.

The chain employs TRBV5-6 and TRBJ2-1; 14 positions match TRBD2. The CDR3 is 18 amino acids. The J segment lost 7 bases and the V segment lost 7 bases, leaving 16 bases of the junction unmatched. CDR1 SGHDT and CDR2 YYEEEE come from the germline V gene. DNA of the CDR3: TGTGCCAGCGCCCTTAGACTAGCGGGAGGGCCGCGGGAGAATGAGCAGTTCTTC. Its translation: CASALRLAGGPRENEQFF.

V usage is TRBV3-1 (or the pseudogene TRBV3-2) and J usage is TRBJ2-7; 11 positions match TRBD2. The ends lost 4 bases at V and 7 bases at J; junction bases unmatched: 9. The CDR3 is 15 residues long. Germline V gene lookup returns CDR1 LGHDT and CDR2 YNNKEL (reference sequence). DNA of the CDR3: TGTGCCAGCAGCCGAACTAGCGGGAGAGCGGGGGAGCAGTACTTC. Translated, it gives CASSRTSGRAGEQYF.

A single count supports this clone. The chain employs TRBV12-5 and TRBJ1-5, with D unresolved. CDR1 and CDR2 from the germline V gene are LGHNT and FRNRAP. The CDR3 is 15 residues long. V was trimmed by 3 bases and J by 0 bases, leaving 9 bases between them. CDR3 coding DNA: TGTGCTAGTGGTTTAATGTCAGATAGCAATCAGCCCCAGCATTTT. It specifies CASGLMSDSNQPQHF.

V usage is TRBV5-6 and J usage is TRBJ2-3, with 13 bases lining up with TRBD2. Looked up from germline, CDR1 is SGHDT and CDR2 is YYEEEE. The V segment lost 4 bases and the J segment 0 bases; nucleotides outside the gene matches: 5. The CDR3 runs 17 residues. In DNA form, the CDR3 reads TGTGCCAGCAGCATCCCGGGACTAGCGGGGAGCACAGATACGCAGTATTTT. It codes for CASSIPGLAGSTDTQYF.

The V gene is TRBV18, the J gene TRBJ1-5, with 8 bases fitting TRBD1. Germline assignment: CDR1 KGHSH and CDR2 LQKENI. The CDR3 is 15 amino acids. V trimming: 4 bases; J trimming: 1 base; junction bases outside the gene matches: 3. The DNA of the CDR3 is TGTGCCAGCTCACTGGGACAGGCAAGCAATCAGCCCCAGCATTTT. It is translated as CASSLGQASNQPQHF.

The CDR3 DNA reads as TGTGCCAGCAGCCAAAGGGGGAATTCACCCCTCCACTTT. Translation: CASSQRGNSPLHF. The rearrangement joins TRBV6-6 to TRBJ1-6; tentative D call: TRBD1 (6 bases). The CDR3 extends over 13 amino acids. CDR1 is MNHNY and CDR2 is SVGAGI in the germline V gene (reference sequence). Deletions cut 6 bases from V and 7 bases from J, with 10 bases between.

This rearrangement joins TRBV12-5 to TRBJ1-5, with D possibly being TRBD1 (5 bases). The CDR3 length is 15 residues. The germline V gene has CDR1 LGHNT and CDR2 FRNRAP. Trimming removed 1 base at V and 2 bases at J, with 9 bases between. CDR3 nucleotide sequence: TGTGCTAGTGGTTTGGGCGACAGCCGCAATCAGCCCCAGCATTTT. Its translation is CASGLGDSRNQPQHF.

The chain employs TRBV18 and TRBJ2-2, with no clear D. The germline gives CDR1 KGHSH, CDR2 LQKENI. V was shortened by 1 base and J by 5 bases, with 5 bases between the two germline ends. The CDR3 runs 13 residues. The CDR3 region is CASSPLRTGELFF. Written as DNA, the CDR3 is TGTGCCAGCTCACCACTCCGGACCGGGGAGCTGTTTTTT.

J is TRBJ2-7 and V is TRBV7-6; perhaps TRBD1 as D (7 bases). The CDR3 contains 15 residues. V lost 8 bases and J lost 3, with 20 bases in between. Germline CDR1 and CDR2: SGHVS and FNYEAQ. CDR3 nucleotide sequence: TGTGCCAGCGCCAAAGAGGGGGCAGCGGGCTACGAGCAGTACTTC. Its translation is CASAKEGAAGYEQYF.